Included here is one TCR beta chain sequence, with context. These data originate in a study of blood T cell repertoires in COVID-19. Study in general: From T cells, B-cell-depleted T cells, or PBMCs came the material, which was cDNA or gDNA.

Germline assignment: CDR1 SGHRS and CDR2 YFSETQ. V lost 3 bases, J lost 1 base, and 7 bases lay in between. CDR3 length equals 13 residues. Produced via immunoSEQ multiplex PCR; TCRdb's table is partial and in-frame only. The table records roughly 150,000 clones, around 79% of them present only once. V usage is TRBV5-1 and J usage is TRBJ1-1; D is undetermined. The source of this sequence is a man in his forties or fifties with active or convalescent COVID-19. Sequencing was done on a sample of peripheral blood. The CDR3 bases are TGCGCCAGCAGCTATACAGCGAACACTGAAGCTTTCTTT. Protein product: CASSYTANTEAFF.